This entry concerns a single T cell receptor (beta chain). This sample is drawn from a study of cytomegalovirus exposure and HLA in healthy donors. For the study at large: Clustering assigned 70% to 90% of the roughly 400 genotyped donors to the Caucasian-associated ancestry cluster.

The trim removed 0 bases at V and 2 bases at J, leaving 5 bases unmatched. The V gene's germline CDR1 is LGHNA and CDR2 YSLEER. The CDR3 totals 18 residues. PCR used 60 Vbeta primers and 13 Jbeta primers. Assay used: immunoSEQ multiplex PCR; TCRdb lists only in-frame clones, some missing. The data show about 120,000 clones, with 82% seen just once and over 9% held by the top ten. Sequencing used PBMCs. This receptor was obtained from a male donor in good health and CMV-seropositive. The chain combines TRBV4-3 with TRBJ2-7, with 15 bases aligning to TRBD2. Here the CDR3 DNA reads TGCGCCAGCAGCCAAGAAGGACTAGCGGGAGGGCCAGCCTACGAGCAGTACTTC. This encodes CASSQEGLAGGPAYEQYF.